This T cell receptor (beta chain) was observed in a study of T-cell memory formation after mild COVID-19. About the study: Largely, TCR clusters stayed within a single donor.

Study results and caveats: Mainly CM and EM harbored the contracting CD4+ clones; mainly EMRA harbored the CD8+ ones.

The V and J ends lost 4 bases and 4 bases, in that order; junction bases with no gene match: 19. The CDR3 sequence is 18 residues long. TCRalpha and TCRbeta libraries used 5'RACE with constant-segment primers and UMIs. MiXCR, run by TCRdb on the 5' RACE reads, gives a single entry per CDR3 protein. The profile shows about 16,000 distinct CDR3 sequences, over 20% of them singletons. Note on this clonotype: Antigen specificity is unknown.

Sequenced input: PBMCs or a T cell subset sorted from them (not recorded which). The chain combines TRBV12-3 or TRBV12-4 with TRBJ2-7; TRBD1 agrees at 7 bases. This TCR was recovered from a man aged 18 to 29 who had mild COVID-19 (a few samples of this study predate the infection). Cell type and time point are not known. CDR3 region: CASSSTTGQALRTYEQYF. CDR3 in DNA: TGTGCCAGCAGTTCCACCACTGGACAGGCGCTTCGGACGTACGAGCAGTACTTC.